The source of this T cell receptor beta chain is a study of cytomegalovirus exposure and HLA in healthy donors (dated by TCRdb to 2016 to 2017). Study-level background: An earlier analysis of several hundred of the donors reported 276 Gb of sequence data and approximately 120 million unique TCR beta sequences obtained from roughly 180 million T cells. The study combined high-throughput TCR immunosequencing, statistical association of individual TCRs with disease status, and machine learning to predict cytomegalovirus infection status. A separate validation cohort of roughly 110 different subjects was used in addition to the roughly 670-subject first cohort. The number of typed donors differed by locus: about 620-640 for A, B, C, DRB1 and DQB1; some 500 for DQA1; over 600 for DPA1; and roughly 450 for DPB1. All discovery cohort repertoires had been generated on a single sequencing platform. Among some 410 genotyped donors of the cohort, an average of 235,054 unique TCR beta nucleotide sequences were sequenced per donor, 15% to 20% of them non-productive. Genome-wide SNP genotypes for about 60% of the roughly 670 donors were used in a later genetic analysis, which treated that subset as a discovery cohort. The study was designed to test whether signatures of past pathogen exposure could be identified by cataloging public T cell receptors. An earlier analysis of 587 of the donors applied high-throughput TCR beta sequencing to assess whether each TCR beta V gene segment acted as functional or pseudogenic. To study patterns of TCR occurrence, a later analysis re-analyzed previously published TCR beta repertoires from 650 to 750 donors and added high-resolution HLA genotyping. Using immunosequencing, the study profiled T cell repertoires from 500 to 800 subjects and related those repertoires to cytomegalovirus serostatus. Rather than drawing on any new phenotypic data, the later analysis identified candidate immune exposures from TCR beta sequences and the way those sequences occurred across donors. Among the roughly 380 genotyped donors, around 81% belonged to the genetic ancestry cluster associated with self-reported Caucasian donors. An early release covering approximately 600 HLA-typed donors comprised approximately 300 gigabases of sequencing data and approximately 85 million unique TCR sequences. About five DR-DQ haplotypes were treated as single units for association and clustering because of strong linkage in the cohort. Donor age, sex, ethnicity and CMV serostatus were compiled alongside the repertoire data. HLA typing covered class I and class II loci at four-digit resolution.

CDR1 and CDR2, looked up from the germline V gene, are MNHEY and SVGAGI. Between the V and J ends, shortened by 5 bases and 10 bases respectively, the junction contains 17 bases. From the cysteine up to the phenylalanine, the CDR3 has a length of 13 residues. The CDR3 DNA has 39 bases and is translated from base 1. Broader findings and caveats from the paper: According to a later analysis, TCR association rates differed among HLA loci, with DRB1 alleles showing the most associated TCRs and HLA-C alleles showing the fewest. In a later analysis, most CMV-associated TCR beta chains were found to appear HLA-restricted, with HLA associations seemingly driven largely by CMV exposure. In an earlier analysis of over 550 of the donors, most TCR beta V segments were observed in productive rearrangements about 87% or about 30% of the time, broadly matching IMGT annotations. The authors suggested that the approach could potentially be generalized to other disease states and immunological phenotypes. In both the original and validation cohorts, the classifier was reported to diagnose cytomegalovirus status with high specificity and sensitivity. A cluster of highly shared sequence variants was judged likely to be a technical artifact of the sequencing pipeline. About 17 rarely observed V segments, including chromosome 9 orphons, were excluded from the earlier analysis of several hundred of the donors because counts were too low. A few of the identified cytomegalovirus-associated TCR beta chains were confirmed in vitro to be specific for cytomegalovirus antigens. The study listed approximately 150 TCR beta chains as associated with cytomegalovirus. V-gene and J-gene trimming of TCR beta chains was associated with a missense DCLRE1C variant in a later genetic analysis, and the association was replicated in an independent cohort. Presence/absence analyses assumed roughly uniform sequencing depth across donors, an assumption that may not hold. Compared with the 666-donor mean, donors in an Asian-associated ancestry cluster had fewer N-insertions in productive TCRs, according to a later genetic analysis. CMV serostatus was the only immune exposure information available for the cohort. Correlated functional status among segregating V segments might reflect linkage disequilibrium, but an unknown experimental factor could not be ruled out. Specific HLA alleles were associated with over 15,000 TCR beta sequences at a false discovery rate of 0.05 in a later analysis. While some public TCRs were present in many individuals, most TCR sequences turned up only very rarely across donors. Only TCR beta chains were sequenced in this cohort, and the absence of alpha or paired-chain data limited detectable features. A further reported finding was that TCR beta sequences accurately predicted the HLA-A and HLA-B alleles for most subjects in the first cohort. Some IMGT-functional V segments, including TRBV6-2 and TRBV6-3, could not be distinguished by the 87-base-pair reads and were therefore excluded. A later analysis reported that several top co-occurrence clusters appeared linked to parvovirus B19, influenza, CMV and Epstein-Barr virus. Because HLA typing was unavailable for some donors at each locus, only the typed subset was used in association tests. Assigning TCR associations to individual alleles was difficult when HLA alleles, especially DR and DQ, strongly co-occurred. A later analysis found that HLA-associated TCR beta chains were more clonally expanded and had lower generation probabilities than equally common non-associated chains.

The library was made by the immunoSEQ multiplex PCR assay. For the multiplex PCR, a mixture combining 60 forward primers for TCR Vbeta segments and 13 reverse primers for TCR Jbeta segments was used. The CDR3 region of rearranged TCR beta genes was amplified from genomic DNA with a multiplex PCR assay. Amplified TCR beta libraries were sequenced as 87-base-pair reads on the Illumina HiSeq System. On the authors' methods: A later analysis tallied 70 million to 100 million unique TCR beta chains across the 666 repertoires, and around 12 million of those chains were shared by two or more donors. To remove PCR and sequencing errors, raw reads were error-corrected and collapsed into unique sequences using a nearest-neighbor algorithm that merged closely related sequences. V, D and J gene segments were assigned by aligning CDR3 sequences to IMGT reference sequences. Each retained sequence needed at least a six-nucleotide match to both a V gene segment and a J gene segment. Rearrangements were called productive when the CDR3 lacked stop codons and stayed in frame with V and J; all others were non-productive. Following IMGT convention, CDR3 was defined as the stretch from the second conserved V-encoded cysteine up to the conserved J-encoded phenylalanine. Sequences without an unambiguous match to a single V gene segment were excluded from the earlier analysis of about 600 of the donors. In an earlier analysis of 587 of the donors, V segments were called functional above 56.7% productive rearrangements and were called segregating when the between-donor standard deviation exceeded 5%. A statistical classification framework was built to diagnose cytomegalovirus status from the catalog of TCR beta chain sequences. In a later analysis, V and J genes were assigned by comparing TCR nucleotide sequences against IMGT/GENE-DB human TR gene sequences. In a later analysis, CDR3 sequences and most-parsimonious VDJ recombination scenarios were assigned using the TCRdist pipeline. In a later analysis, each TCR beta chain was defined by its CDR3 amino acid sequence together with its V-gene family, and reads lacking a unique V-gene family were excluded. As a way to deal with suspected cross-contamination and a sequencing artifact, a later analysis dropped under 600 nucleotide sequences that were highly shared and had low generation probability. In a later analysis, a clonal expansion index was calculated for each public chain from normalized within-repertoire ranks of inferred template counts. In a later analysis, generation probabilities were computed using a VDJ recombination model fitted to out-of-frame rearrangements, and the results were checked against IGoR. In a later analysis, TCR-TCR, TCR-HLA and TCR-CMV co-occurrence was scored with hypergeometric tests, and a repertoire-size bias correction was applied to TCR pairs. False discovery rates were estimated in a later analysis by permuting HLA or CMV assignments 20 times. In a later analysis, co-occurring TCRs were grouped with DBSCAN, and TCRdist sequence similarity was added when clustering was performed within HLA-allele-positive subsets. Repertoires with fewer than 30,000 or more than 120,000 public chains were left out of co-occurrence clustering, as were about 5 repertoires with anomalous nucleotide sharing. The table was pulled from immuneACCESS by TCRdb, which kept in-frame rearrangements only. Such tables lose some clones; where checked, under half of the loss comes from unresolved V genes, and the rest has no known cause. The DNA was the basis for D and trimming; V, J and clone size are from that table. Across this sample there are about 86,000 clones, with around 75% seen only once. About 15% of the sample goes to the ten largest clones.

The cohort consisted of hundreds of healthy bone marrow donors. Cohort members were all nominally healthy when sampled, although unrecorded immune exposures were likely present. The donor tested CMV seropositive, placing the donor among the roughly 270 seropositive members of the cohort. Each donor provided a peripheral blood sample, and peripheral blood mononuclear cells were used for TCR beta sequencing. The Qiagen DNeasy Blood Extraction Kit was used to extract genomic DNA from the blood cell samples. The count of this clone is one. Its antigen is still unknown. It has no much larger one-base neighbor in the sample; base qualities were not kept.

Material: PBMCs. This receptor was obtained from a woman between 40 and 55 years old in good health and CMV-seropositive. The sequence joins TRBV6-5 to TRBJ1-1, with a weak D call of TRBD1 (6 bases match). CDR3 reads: CASSLRQVSVAFF. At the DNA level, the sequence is TGTGCCAGCAGTCTAAGACAGGTTAGCGTAGCTTTCTTT.